Below, 19 T cell receptor beta chains from the same sample are listed, as sequenced in a study of blood T cell repertoires in COVID-19. Repertoires were generated with immunoSEQ multiplex PCR, while TCRdb's copy carries only in-frame clones and drops some. The sample lists 50,000 to 55,000 clones; roughly 87% were seen once. The specimen was peripheral blood. Receptor source: a middle-aged man with active COVID-19.

The rearrangement joins TRBV12-2 to TRBJ2-2; TRBD2 is the table's D call and was not checked against the DNA. TRBV12-2 is a pseudogene. The CDR3 covers 18 residues. For the CDR3, the DNA is TGTGCAAGTCGCGGACGTAGAGGGTCCCCAGGGAACACCGGGGAGCTGTTTTTT. Protein sequence: CASRGRRGSPGNTGELFF.

The chain recombines TRBV2 with TRBJ2-3; D ambiguous. V lost 2 bases to trimming and J lost 0 bases, with 9 bases between them. The germline V gene has CDR1 SNHLY and CDR2 FYNNEI. The CDR3 length is 15 residues. CDR3 bases: TGTGCCAGCAGTGAAAGATGGGCTAGCACAGATACGCAGTATTTT. This gives the protein CASSERWASTDTQYF. Drawing the rest from reference TRBV2 and TRBJ2-3, the complete variable domain is EPEVTQTPSHQVTQMGQEVILRCVPISNHLYFYWYRQILGQKVEFLVSFYNNEISEKSEIFDDQFSVERPDGSNFTLKIRSTKLEDSAMYFCASSERWASTDTQYFGPGTRLTVL.

This clone was observed once. This chain joins TRBV6-2 or TRBV6-3 and TRBJ2-3; 8 bases are shared with TRBD1. This CDR3 contains 15 residues. Germline V gene data show CDR1 as MNHEY and CDR2 as SVGEGT. J gave up 3 bases and V 4 bases, and 6 bases lay outside the gene matches. Here the CDR3 DNA reads TGTGCCAGCAGTTTCAATCAGGGGGCAACAGATACGCAGTATTTT. Its translation: CASSFNQGATDTQYF.

The chain links TRBV20-1 to TRBJ2-7; the match to TRBD2 covers 9 bases. Per the germline V gene, CDR1 is DFQATT and CDR2 is SNEGSKA (reference sequence). V was clipped by 3 bases and J by 0 bases; unmatched bases: 12. The CDR3 has 17 residues. CDR3 region: CSASLLAGPHPSYEQYF. The CDR3 region has the DNA TGCAGTGCTAGTTTGCTAGCGGGGCCTCATCCCTCCTACGAGCAGTACTTC.

A single count supports this clone. The chain carries TRBV7-9 and TRBJ1-5; possible D gene TRBD1, 5 bases. Germline values: CDR1 SEHNR, CDR2 FQNEAQ (reference sequence). There are 14 residues in the CDR3. Trimming removed 6 bases from V and 6 bases from J, with 15 bases in between. CDR3 DNA: TGTGCCAGCAGGGGGCCTACCCTTCCTCAGCCCCAGCATTTT. It yields the protein CASRGPTLPQPQHF.

The J gene is TRBJ1-5, the V gene TRBV4-2; 8 bases agree with TRBD1. Germline assignment: CDR1 LGHNA and CDR2 YNFKEQ. The J segment lost 1 base and the V segment lost 0 bases, leaving 2 bases of the junction unmatched. The CDR3 runs 16 residues. DNA of the CDR3: TGTGCCAGCAGCCAAGAACAGGGGGGGAGCAATCAGCCCCAGCATTTT. It codes for CASSQEQGGSNQPQHF.

V is TRBV6-5 and J is TRBJ1-1; TRBD1 might be the D (6 bases). The CDR3 loop spans 14 amino acids. Trimming cost V 6 bases and J 5 bases, with 16 bases left between them. Germline loops: CDR1 MNHEY, CDR2 SVGAGI. The CDR3 protein is CASSPAGGRTEAFF. The CDR3 nucleotides read TGTGCCAGCAGCCCAGCGGGGGGGCGGACTGAAGCTTTCTTT.

The chain is built from TRBV6-2 or TRBV6-3 and TRBJ1-5, with D possibly TRBD1 on 5 matching bases. In germline, CDR1 is MNHEY, CDR2 SVGEGT. The V gene lost 5 bases and the J gene lost 8 bases, with 13 bases spanning the gap. The CDR3 covers 13 residues. This chain's CDR3 is CASSPRDGKPQHF. CDR3 nucleotides: TGTGCCAGCAGTCCCAGGGATGGCAAGCCCCAGCATTTT.

V usage is TRBV11-2 and J usage is TRBJ2-3; TRBD2 matches 8 bases. This CDR3 spans 16 amino acids. V gave up 10 bases and J gave up 4 bases; unmatched junction bases: 16. Germline lookup yields CDR1 SGHAT and CDR2 FQNNGV. This chain's CDR3 is CAIRGAGGARADTQYF. CDR3 coding DNA: TGTGCCATCCGTGGTGCCGGGGGGGCCCGGGCAGATACGCAGTATTTT.

V usage is TRBV19 and J usage is TRBJ1-2, with D perhaps TRBD1 (6 bases). CDR3 length: 15 residues. V dropped 3 bases and J dropped 3 bases, with 14 bases sitting between them. Germline V lookup: CDR1 LNHDA, CDR2 SQIVND (reference sequence). As DNA, the CDR3 is TGTGCCAGTAGTATGGGACCACAGGGCGACTATGGCTACACCTTC. Translation: CASSMGPQGDYGYTF.

The rearrangement joins TRBV6-6 to TRBJ2-4, with 8 bases identical to TRBD1. Germline V gene data show CDR1 as MNHNY and CDR2 as SVGAGI (reference sequence). There are 14 residues in the CDR3. The V gene end was trimmed by 6 bases and the J gene end by 4 bases; junction bases not matched to a gene: 5. CDR3 nucleotide sequence: TGTGCCAGCAGCGGACAGGGCAGAAAAAACATTCAGTACTTC. Translating it yields CASSGQGRKNIQYF.

The rearrangement uses TRBV3-1 (or the pseudogene TRBV3-2) and TRBJ2-5; TRBD2 agrees at 9 bases. Per germline, CDR1 LGHDT and CDR2 YNNKEL (reference sequence). The CDR3 totals 18 residues. V shed 1 base, J shed 2 bases, and the junction held 11 bases outside the gene matches. CDR3 amino acids: CASSQGGRAGQKQETQYF. The CDR3 DNA reads TGTGCCAGCAGCCAAGGCGGGAGGGCCGGTCAGAAACAAGAGACCCAGTACTTC.

V usage is TRBV29-1 and J usage is TRBJ2-3; TRBD1 is a possible D gene (5 bases). The V and J ends lost 7 bases and 2 bases respectively, with 16 bases between them. The CDR3 contains 14 residues. In germline, CDR1 is SQVTM, CDR2 ANQGSEA. In nucleotides, the CDR3 is TGCAGCGGGAGATCGACAGTTTCCACAGATACGCAGTATTTT. Residues: CSGRSTVSTDTQYF.

The chain is built from TRBV10-3 and TRBJ1-2; 7 bases line up with TRBD1. Germline V gene sequence: CDR1 ENHRY, CDR2 SYGVKD. This CDR3 is 11 amino acids long. Trimming removed 10 bases from V and 7 bases from J; junction bases left unmatched: 6. CDR3 amino acids: CATGDSPGYTF. The CDR3 DNA reads as TGTGCCACCGGGGACAGCCCTGGCTACACCTTC.

This clone was seen a single time. V usage is TRBV27 and J usage is TRBJ1-3; 9 bases are a match to TRBD1. The germline V gene encodes CDR1 MNHEY and CDR2 SMNVEV (reference sequence). The CDR3 has 15 amino acids. Losses at the gene ends were 4 bases for V and 4 bases for J; bases not matched to a gene: 5. The CDR3 here is CASSSGTGNGNTIYF. CDR3 nucleotides: TGTGCCAGCAGTTCCGGGACAGGGAACGGAAACACCATATATTTT.

The genes are TRBV7-9 and TRBJ1-6; no clear D gene. There are 13 residues in the CDR3. The V end lost 1 base, the J end lost 8 bases, and 6 bases lay between the germline ends. Germline V lookup: CDR1 SEHNR, CDR2 FQNEAQ (reference sequence). CDR3 in DNA: TGTGCCAGCAGCTTAGGGGAGGATTCACCCCTCCACTTT. Translated: CASSLGEDSPLHF.

This clone came up once. The chain combines TRBV7-2 with TRBJ2-1; 8 nucleotides match TRBD2. Unmatched junction bases numbered 5, after V lost 8 bases and J lost 5 bases. Germline-derived CDR1 and CDR2 are SGHTA and FQGNSA. The CDR3 spans 13 residues. The CDR3 bases are TGTGCCAGCGGAGCGGGGGTACACAATGAGCAGTTCTTC. Residues: CASGAGVHNEQFF.

CDR3 coding DNA: TGCGCCAGCAGCCAAGTACCCCTTGCTAGCGGGGGGGCCTACAATGAGCAGTTCTTC. Protein: CASSQVPLASGGAYNEQFF. This rearrangement joins TRBV4-1 to TRBJ2-1; 12 bases map to TRBD2. Trimming took 1 base from V and 2 from J; bases not matched to a gene: 9. The length of the CDR3 is 19 residues. In germline, CDR1 is MGHRA, CDR2 YSYEKL.

In DNA form, the CDR3 reads TGTGCCAGCAGTTACTCGACGAGGGGGCGAGGCTACACCTTC. Amino acids: CASSYSTRGRGYTF. This chain connects TRBV6-2 or TRBV6-3 to TRBJ1-2; 7 bases are a match to TRBD1. The CDR3 has 14 amino acids. J was trimmed by 8 bases and V by 0 bases; bases with no gene match: 6. Germline CDR1 and CDR2: MNHEY and SVGEGT.